Described below is a single T cell receptor beta chain sequence and its context. Its specificity is not known. PCR employed 60 Vbeta and 13 Jbeta primers. This table comes from immunoSEQ multiplex PCR, and its TCRdb copy is limited to in-frame clones, with some not included. The data show about 150,000 clones, with nearly 70% seen just once and about 10% held by the top ten. The V end lost 0 bases, the J end lost 3 bases, and 4 bases lay between the germline ends. The CDR3 sequence is 13 residues long. Germline V lookup: CDR1 SGHRS, CDR2 YFSETQ. The sample comes from a study of cytomegalovirus exposure and HLA in healthy donors. Study findings and constraints: In an earlier analysis, about 87% or about 30%: the productive usage of most TCR beta V segments.

V is TRBV5-1 and J is TRBJ2-1; no clear D. The sequence was collected from a man aged 30 to 39 in good health and CMV-seropositive. Source material: PBMCs. The CDR3 DNA is TGCGCCAGCAGCTTGGTCTTCTACAATGAGCAGTTCTTC. Translation: CASSLVFYNEQFF.